Given below is one T cell receptor beta chain in context. The data were obtained in a study of blood T cell repertoires in COVID-19. Overall study: The samples span acute and convalescent COVID-19 from the United States, Italy and Spain. Sources were T cells, B-cell-depleted T cells, or PBMCs; the material itself was cDNA or gDNA.

This CDR3 has 16 residues. The V and J ends lost 3 bases and 6 bases, in that order; junction bases with no gene match: 9. Germline CDR1 LNHDA, CDR2 SQIVND (reference sequence). In the authors' workflow: Estimated nucleated cell counts came from reference gene primer amplification. TCRdb keeps only in-frame clones here, not all; method: immunoSEQ multiplex PCR. That table supplies the V and J calls and clone size; D and trimming were determined from the DNA. Of about 150,000 clones listed, around 81% are singletons. The chain couples TRBV19 to TRBJ2-2; 8 bases line up with TRBD2. The sample comprised peripheral blood. This sequence originates from a woman in her forties or fifties with acute or convalescent COVID-19. The CDR3 loop is CASSMDVAGGPGELFF. The CDR3 nucleotides are TGTGCCAGTAGTATGGATGTTGCGGGGGGCCCCGGGGAGCTGTTTTTT. Full variable domain (rest looked up from reference TRBV19 and TRBJ2-2): DGGITQSPKYLFRKEGQNVTLSCEQNLNHDAMYWYRQDPGQGLRLIYYSQIVNDFQKGDIAEGYSVSREKKESFPLTVTSAQKNPTAFYLCASSMDVAGGPGELFFGEGSRLTVL.